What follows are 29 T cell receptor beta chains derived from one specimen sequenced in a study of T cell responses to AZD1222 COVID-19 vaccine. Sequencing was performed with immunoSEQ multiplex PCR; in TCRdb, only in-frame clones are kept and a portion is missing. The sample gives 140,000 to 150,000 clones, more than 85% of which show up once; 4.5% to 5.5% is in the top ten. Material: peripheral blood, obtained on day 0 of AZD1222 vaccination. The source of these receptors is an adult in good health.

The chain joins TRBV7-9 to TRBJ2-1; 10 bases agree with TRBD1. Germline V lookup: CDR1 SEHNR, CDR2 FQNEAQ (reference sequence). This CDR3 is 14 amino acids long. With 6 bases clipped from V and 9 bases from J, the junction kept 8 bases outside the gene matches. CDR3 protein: CASRGWTGGSEQFF. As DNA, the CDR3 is TGTGCCAGCAGGGGATGGACAGGGGGAAGTGAGCAGTTCTTC. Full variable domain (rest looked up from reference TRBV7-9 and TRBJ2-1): DTGVSQNPRHKITKRGQNVTFRCDPISEHNRLYWYRQTLGQGPEFLTYFQNEAQLEKSRLLSDRFSAERPKGSFSTLEIQRTEQGDSAMYLCASRGWTGGSEQFFGPGTRLTVL.

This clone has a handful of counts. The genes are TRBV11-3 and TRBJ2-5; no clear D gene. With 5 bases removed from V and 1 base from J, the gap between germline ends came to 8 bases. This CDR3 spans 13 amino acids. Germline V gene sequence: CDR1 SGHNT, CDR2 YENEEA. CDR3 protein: CASSLGAQETQYF. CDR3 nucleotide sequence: TGTGCCAGCAGCCTAGGAGCCCAAGAGACCCAGTACTTC.

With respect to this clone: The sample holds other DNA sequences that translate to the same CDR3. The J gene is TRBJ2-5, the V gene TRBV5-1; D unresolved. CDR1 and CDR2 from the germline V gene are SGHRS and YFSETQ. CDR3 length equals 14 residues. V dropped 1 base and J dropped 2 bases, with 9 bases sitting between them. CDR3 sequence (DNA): TGCGCCAGCAGCTTGTCTGATTCTCAAGAGACCCAGTACTTC. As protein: CASSLSDSQETQYF.

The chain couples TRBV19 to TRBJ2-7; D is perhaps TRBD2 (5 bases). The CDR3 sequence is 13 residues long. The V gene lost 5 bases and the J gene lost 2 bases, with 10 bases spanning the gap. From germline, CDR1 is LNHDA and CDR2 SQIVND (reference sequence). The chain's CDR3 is CASSRDLAYEQYF. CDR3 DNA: TGTGCCAGTAGTCGGGATCTGGCCTACGAGCAGTACTTC.

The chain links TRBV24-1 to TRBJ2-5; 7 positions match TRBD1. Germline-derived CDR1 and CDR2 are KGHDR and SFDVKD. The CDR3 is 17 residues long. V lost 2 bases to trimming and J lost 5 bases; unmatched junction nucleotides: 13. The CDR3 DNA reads TGTGCCACCAGTGATTCCTGGACAGGCGGTGGAGTTGAGACCCAGTACTTC. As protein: CATSDSWTGGGVETQYF.

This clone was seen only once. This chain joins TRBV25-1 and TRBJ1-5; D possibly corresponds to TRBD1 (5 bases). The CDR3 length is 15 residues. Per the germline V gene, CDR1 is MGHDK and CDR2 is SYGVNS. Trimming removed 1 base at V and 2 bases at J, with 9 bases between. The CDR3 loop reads CASSEWKGGNQPQHF. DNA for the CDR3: TGTGCCAGCAGTGAATGGAAAGGGGGCAATCAGCCCCAGCATTTT.

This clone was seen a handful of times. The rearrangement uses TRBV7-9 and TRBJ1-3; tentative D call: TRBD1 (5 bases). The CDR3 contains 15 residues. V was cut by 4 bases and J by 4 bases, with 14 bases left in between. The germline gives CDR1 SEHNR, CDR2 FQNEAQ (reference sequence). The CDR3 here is CASSSRPDRGNTIYF. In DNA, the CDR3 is TGTGCCAGCAGCTCCCGGCCCGACAGAGGAAACACCATATATTTT.

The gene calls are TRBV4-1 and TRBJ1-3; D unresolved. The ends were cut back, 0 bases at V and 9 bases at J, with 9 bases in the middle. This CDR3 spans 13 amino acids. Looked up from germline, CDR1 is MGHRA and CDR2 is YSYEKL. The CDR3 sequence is CASSQDGGVTIYF. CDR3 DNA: TGCGCCAGCAGCCAAGATGGCGGAGTCACCATATATTTT.

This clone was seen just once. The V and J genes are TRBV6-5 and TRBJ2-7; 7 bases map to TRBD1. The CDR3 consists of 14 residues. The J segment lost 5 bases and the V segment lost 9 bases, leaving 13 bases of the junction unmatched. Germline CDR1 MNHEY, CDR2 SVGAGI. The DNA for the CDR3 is TGTGCCAGTAGGGGACAGCTGTGGAAAAACGAGCAGTACTTC. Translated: CASRGQLWKNEQYF.

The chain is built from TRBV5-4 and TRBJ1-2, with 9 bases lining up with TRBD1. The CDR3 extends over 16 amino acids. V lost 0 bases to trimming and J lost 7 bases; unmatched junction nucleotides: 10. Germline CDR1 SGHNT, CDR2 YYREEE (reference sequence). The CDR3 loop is CASSLGYRGQGFGYTF. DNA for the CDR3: TGTGCCAGCAGCTTGGGCTACAGGGGGCAAGGTTTTGGCTACACCTTC. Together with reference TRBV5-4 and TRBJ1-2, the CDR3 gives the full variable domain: ETGVTQSPTHLIKTRGQQVTLRCSSQSGHNTVSWYQQALGQGPQFIFQYYREEENGRGNFPPRFSGLQFPNYSSELNVNALELDDSALYLCASSLGYRGQGFGYTFGSGTRLTVV.

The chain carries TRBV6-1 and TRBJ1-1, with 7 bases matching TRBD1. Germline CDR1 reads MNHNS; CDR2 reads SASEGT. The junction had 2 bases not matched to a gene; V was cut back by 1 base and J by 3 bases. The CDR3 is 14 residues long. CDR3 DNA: TGTGCCAGCAGTGAAGGGCAGGGGGACACTGAAGCTTTCTTT. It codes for CASSEGQGDTEAFF.

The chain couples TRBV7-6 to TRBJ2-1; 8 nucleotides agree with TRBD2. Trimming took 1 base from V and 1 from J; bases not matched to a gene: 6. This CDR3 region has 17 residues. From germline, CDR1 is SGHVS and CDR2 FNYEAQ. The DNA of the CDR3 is TGTGCCAGCAGCTTAGTACCGGGACTAGAGTCCTACAATGAGCAGTTCTTC. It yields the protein CASSLVPGLESYNEQFF.

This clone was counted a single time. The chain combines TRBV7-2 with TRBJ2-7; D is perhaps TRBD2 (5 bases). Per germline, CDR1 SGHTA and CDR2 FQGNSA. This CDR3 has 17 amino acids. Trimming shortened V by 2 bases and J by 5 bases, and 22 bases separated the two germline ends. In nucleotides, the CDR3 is TGTGCCAGCAGCTTACGGGATCGAGGAGCGGAGGTTCACGAGCAGTACTTC. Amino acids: CASSLRDRGAEVHEQYF.

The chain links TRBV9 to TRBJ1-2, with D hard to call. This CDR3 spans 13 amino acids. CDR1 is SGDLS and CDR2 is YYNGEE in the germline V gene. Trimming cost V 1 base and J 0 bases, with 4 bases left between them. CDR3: CASSVTTNYGYTF. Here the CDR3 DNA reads TGTGCCAGCAGCGTAACTACTAACTATGGCTACACCTTC.

The CDR3 sequence: CASRPGQDNQPQHF. CDR3 DNA: TGTGCCAGCCGCCCGGGACAGGACAATCAGCCCCAGCATTTT. V gene TRBV6-5 combines with J gene TRBJ1-5, with TRBD1 identical over 8 bases. V dropped 8 bases and J dropped 3; count of bases not matched to a gene: 6. The CDR3 sequence is 14 residues long. Germline lookup yields CDR1 MNHEY and CDR2 SVGAGI.

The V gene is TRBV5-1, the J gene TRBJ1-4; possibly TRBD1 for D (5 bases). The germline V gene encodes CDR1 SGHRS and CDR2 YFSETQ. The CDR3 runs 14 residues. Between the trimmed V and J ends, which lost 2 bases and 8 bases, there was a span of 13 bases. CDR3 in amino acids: CASSFSARGEKLFF. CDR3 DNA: TGCGCCAGCAGCTTTTCGGCCCGGGGGGAAAAACTGTTTTTT. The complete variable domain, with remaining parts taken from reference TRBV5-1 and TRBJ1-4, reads KAGVTQTPRYLIKTRGQQVTLSCSPISGHRSVSWYQQTPGQGLQFLFEYFSETQRNKGNFPGRFSGRQFSNSRSEMNVSTLELGDSALYLCASSFSARGEKLFFGSGTQLSVL.

This CDR3 reads CATSDPGDYGYTF. CDR3 nucleotides: TGTGCCACCAGCGATCCAGGGGACTATGGCTACACCTTC. The chain combines TRBV24-1 with TRBJ1-2, with a tentative D call TRBD1 (6 bases). V was shortened by 7 bases and J by 3 bases, with 11 bases between the two germline ends. Germline values: CDR1 KGHDR, CDR2 SFDVKD. This CDR3 spans 13 amino acids.

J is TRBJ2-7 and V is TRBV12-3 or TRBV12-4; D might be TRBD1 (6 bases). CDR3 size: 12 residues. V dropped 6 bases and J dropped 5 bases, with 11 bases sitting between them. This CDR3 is CASSPGVNEQYF. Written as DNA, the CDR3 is TGTGCCAGCAGCCCAGGGGTGAACGAGCAGTACTTC.

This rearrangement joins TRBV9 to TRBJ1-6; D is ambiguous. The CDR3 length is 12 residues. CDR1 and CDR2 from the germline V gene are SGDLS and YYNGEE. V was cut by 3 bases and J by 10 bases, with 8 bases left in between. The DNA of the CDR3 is TGTGCCAGCAGCGATCTCACCTCACCCCTCCACTTT. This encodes CASSDLTSPLHF. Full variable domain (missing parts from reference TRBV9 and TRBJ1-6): DSGVTQTPKHLITATGQRVTLRCSPRSGDLSVYWYQQSLDQGLQFLIQYYNGEERAKGNILERFSAQQFPDLHSELNLSSLELGDSALYFCASSDLTSPLHFGNGTRLTVT.

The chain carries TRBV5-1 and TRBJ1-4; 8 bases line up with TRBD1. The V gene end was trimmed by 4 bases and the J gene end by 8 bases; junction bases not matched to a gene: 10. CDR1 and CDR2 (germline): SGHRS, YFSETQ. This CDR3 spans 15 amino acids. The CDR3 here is CASSGRTGKEEKLFF. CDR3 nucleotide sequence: TGCGCCAGCAGCGGACGGACAGGGAAAGAGGAAAAACTGTTTTTT.

Here the CDR3 reads CASKSEDRVDEQYF. CDR3 sequence (DNA): TGCGCCAGCAAGAGTGAGGACAGGGTAGATGAGCAGTACTTC. The rearrangement links TRBV5-1 to TRBJ2-7, with 8 bases aligning to TRBD1. Germline V gives CDR1 SGHRS, CDR2 YFSETQ. J lost 7 bases, V lost 6 bases, and 12 bases had no gene match. This CDR3 region has 14 residues.

CDR3 in amino acids: CASSSNGGETQYF. CDR3 DNA sequence: TGTGCCAGCAGCTCCAATGGGGGAGAGACCCAGTACTTC. The chain links TRBV11-3 to TRBJ2-5; either TRBD1 or TRBD2 may fit D (5 bases each). V lost 4 bases and J lost 4, with 10 bases in between. The V gene's germline CDR1 is SGHNT and CDR2 YENEEA. The CDR3 totals 13 residues.

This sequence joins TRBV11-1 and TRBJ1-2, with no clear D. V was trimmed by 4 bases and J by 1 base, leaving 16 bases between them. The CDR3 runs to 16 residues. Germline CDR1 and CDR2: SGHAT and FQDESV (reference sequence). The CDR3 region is CASSSPGRGINYGYTF. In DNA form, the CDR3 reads TGTGCCAGCAGCTCGCCCGGACGAGGGATTAACTATGGCTACACCTTC.

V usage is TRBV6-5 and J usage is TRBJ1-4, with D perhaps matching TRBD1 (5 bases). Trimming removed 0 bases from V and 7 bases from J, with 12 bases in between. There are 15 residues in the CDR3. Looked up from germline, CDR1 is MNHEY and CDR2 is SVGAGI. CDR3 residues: CASSYSPTGGEKLFF. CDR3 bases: TGTGCCAGCAGTTACTCTCCTACAGGAGGTGAAAAACTGTTTTTT.

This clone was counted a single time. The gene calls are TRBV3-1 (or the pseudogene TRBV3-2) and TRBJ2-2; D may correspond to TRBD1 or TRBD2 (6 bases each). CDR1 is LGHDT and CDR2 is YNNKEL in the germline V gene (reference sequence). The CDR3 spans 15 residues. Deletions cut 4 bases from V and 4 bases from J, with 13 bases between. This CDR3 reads CASSRQDGSTGELFF. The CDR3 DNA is TGTGCCAGCAGCCGACAGGACGGGAGCACCGGGGAGCTGTTTTTT.

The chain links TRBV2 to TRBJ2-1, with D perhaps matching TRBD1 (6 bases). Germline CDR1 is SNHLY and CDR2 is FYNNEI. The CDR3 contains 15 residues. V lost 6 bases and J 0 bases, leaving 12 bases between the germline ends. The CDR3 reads CASRGRGYSYNEQFF. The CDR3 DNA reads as TGTGCCAGCAGGGGCAGGGGATACTCCTACAATGAGCAGTTCTTC.

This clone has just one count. The CDR3 loop is CASSPTPVELFF. Written as DNA, the CDR3 is TGTGCCAGCAGCCCGACCCCTGTCGAACTGTTTTTT. This chain uses TRBV6-4 with TRBJ1-4; no clear D gene. CDR3 length: 12 residues. Germline V CDR1 and CDR2: MRHNA, SNTAGT. V was pared by 6 bases and J by 12 bases, with 14 bases between.

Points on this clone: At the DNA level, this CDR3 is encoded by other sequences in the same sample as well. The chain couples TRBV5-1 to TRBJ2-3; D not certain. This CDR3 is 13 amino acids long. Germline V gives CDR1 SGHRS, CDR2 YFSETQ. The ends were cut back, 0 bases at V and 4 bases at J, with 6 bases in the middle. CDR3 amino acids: CASSLAVSDTQYF. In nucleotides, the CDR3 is TGCGCCAGCAGCTTGGCCGTTTCAGATACGCAGTATTTT. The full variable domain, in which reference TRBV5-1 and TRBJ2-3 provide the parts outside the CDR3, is KAGVTQTPRYLIKTRGQQVTLSCSPISGHRSVSWYQQTPGQGLQFLFEYFSETQRNKGNFPGRFSGRQFSNSRSEMNVSTLELGDSALYLCASSLAVSDTQYFGPGTRLTVL.

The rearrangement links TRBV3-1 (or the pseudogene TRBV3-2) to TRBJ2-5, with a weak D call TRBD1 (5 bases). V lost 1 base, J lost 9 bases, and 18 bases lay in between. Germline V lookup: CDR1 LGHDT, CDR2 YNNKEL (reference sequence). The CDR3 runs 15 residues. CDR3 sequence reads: CASSQVIKGYTPQYF. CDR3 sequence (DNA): TGTGCCAGCAGCCAAGTGATCAAGGGGTACACGCCCCAGTACTTC.